One sample yielded the 28 T cell receptor beta chains listed below, sequenced in a study of T cell responses to AZD1222 COVID-19 vaccine. Profiled with immunoSEQ multiplex PCR; TCRdb holds only in-frame clones, not every one. The table shows more than 90,000 clones, with more than 85% occurring only once. The source was peripheral blood, collected 28 days after the second AZD1222 dose. The receptors come from an adult who received the AZD1222 COVID-19 vaccine.

The chain has TRBV5-4 and TRBJ2-1; 11 bases agree with TRBD1. CDR1 is SGHNT, CDR2 YYREEE, per germline (reference sequence). The CDR3 runs 14 residues. Trimming cost V 3 bases and J 10 bases; bases outside gene matches: 6. The CDR3 region has the DNA TGTGCCAGCAGCTCCCGGGACAGGGGGGGCGAGCAGTTCTTC. This sequence encodes CASSSRDRGGEQFF.

The sample holds one count of this clone. The CDR3 spells CASSLGPLAGEEQYF. The CDR3 DNA sequence: TGTGCCAGCAGCTTAGGTCCGCTAGCGGGAGAAGAGCAGTACTTC. V and J are TRBV7-2 and TRBJ2-7; 10 bases align to TRBD2. V shed 1 base, J shed 7 bases, and the junction held 7 bases outside the gene matches. CDR3 size: 15 residues. Per the germline V gene, CDR1 is SGHTA and CDR2 is FQGNSA.

This chain joins TRBV28 and TRBJ1-4; 8 bases match TRBD1. Germline values: CDR1 MDHEN, CDR2 SYDVKM. The V segment lost 6 bases and the J segment 3 bases; nucleotides outside the gene matches: 6. CDR3 size: 15 residues. The CDR3 here is CASRDVDRANEKLFF. The CDR3 region has the DNA TGTGCCAGCAGGGACGTGGACAGGGCTAATGAAAAACTGTTTTTT.

The V gene is TRBV7-2, the J gene TRBJ2-5; a weak D match, TRBD1 (6 bases). The CDR3 length is 14 residues. Germline V gives CDR1 SGHTA, CDR2 FQGNSA. Trimming stripped 3 bases from V and 1 base from J, with 9 bases between. CDR3 coding DNA: TGTGCCAGCAGCTTTCAGGGGTTCCAAGAGACCCAGTACTTC. This translates into CASSFQGFQETQYF.

The rearrangement joins TRBV7-2 to TRBJ2-2, with 7 nucleotides matching TRBD2. Germline CDR1 reads SGHTA; CDR2 reads FQGNSA. Unmatched junction bases numbered 8, after V lost 1 base and J lost 6 bases. This CDR3 contains 16 residues. The CDR3 is CASSLVAPAGAGELFF. In nucleotides, the CDR3 is TGTGCCAGCAGCTTAGTGGCTCCCGCGGGGGCCGGGGAGCTGTTTTTT.

Only one count was recorded for this clone. The rearrangement joins TRBV7-9 to TRBJ2-3; no definite D call. In germline, CDR1 is SEHNR, CDR2 FQNEAQ (reference sequence). V was shortened by 8 bases and J by 1 base, with 13 bases between the two germline ends. The CDR3 is made up of 14 amino acids. The CDR3, as DNA: TGTGCCAGCGCCAGTGGGTACCGCACAGATACGCAGTATTTT. Translation gives CASASGYRTDTQYF.

The V call is TRBV3-1 (or the pseudogene TRBV3-2), the J call TRBJ1-1; D not resolved. Trimming pared 1 base from V and 12 bases from J, leaving 9 bases between. Germline values: CDR1 LGHDT, CDR2 YNNKEL (reference sequence). The CDR3 loop spans 11 amino acids. The CDR3 DNA is TGTGCCAGCAGCCAAGTTGACCAAACTTTCTTT. This translates into CASSQVDQTFF.

CDR3 residues: CASSTRTGIGNQPQHF. CDR3 DNA: TGTGCCAGTAGTACCCGGACAGGGATAGGTAATCAGCCCCAGCATTTT. This chain uses TRBV19 with TRBJ1-5, with TRBD1 identical over 8 bases. From germline, CDR1 is LNHDA and CDR2 SQIVND (reference sequence). This CDR3 comprises 16 residues. V shed 4 bases and J 4 bases; nucleotides not matched to a gene: 9.

J is TRBJ2-7 and V is TRBV7-9; 9 bases match TRBD1. V shed 3 bases and J 5 bases; nucleotides not matched to a gene: 8. The CDR3 sequence is 15 residues long. Germline CDR1 and CDR2: SEHNR and FQNEAQ (reference sequence). The CDR3, as DNA: TGTGCCAGCAGCTTGCGGGACAGGGCGATCCACGAGCAGTACTTC. It is translated as CASSLRDRAIHEQYF.

About this clone: This same CDR3 is encoded by further DNA sequences in the sample. The chain is built from TRBV5-1 and TRBJ2-5; TRBD1 is a possible D gene (6 bases). CDR3 length equals 15 residues. The germline gives CDR1 SGHRS, CDR2 YFSETQ. With 0 bases removed from V and 2 bases from J, the gap between germline ends came to 11 bases. CDR3 sequence (DNA): TGCGCCAGCAGCTTGGCCGGAACAGGGCAAGAGACCCAGTACTTC. This codes for CASSLAGTGQETQYF.

Details on this clone: At one boundary the junction diverges from the germline segment, which might be a read error. The genes are TRBV7-7 and TRBJ2-5; tentatively, D is TRBD2 (6 bases). The germline gives CDR1 SSHAT, CDR2 FNYEAQ (reference sequence). This CDR3 has 13 amino acids. CDR3 nucleotides: TGTGCTAGCAGCTTAGCGGAGGGTGATGCCCAGTACTTC. Translating gives CASSLAEGDAQYF.

This clone was counted a single time. This chain joins TRBV9 and TRBJ2-2, with 9 bases aligning to TRBD2. This CDR3 is built from 15 residues. In germline, CDR1 is SGDLS, CDR2 YYNGEE. Trimming took 2 bases from V and 4 from J; bases not matched to a gene: 3. CDR3: CASSVIAGVTGELFF. The CDR3 DNA sequence: TGTGCCAGCAGCGTGATAGCGGGGGTCACCGGGGAGCTGTTTTTT.

This chain uses TRBV7-9 with TRBJ2-7; maybe TRBD2 (5 bases). Trimming took 3 bases from V and 0 from J, leaving 12 bases between them. The germline V gene encodes CDR1 SEHNR and CDR2 FQNEAQ (reference sequence). This CDR3 has 15 amino acids. CDR3 in amino acids: CASSFEGLTSYEQYF. The CDR3 region has the DNA TGTGCCAGCAGCTTTGAGGGCCTAACCTCCTACGAGCAGTACTTC.

This clone was seen more than once but under ten times. The J gene is TRBJ2-3, the V gene TRBV9, with D unresolved. This CDR3 has 13 amino acids. With 2 bases removed from V and 6 bases from J, the gap between germline ends came to 10 bases. Germline CDR1 SGDLS, CDR2 YYNGEE. Here the CDR3 reads CASSVITSDTQYF. CDR3 in DNA: TGTGCCAGCAGCGTCATAACGTCGGATACGCAGTATTTT.

The rearrangement uses TRBV13 and TRBJ2-3; a possible D gene is TRBD2 (5 bases). The germline V gene encodes CDR1 PRHDT and CDR2 FYEKMQ (reference sequence). This CDR3 comprises 15 residues. Trimming removed 4 bases from V and 4 bases from J, with 15 bases in between. The CDR3 protein is CASSSLLGVSDTQYF. The DNA of the CDR3 is TGTGCCAGCAGCTCCTTATTGGGAGTATCAGATACGCAGTATTTT.

The chain joins TRBV6-1 to TRBJ2-3; possible D gene TRBD1, 6 bases. This CDR3 region has 12 residues. CDR1 MNHNS and CDR2 SASEGT come from the germline V gene. The V end lost 3 bases, the J end lost 8 bases, and 9 bases lay between the germline ends. CDR3 nucleotide sequence: TGTGCCAGCAGTGACAGGGGACCTACGCAGTATTTT. This encodes CASSDRGPTQYF.

This clone has only one observation. This sequence joins TRBV5-4 and TRBJ2-3; tentative D call: TRBD2 (5 bases). V shed 0 bases and J shed 3 bases, with 14 bases lying between them. The CDR3 sequence is 16 residues long. Germline V gene lookup returns CDR1 SGHNT and CDR2 YYREEE (reference sequence). The CDR3 loop reads CASSLGGLTTTDTQYF. CDR3 bases: TGTGCCAGCAGCTTGGGAGGACTTACTACAACAGATACGCAGTATTTT.

There are a few counts of this clone. J is TRBJ2-7 and V is TRBV29-1, with 7 nucleotides matching TRBD1. V was clipped by 8 bases and J by 5 bases; unmatched bases: 18. CDR3 length: 15 residues. CDR1 SQVTM and CDR2 ANQGSEA come from the germline V gene. CDR3 in DNA: TGCAGCTCCTGCGGTAAGGGTGACAGGGCGGACGAGCAGTACTTC. Amino acids: CSSCGKGDRADEQYF.

The chain links TRBV7-9 to TRBJ1-1; the match to TRBD1 covers 7 bases. The length of the CDR3 is 12 residues. The germline V gene encodes CDR1 SEHNR and CDR2 FQNEAQ (reference sequence). V trimming: 7 bases; J trimming: 4 bases; junction bases outside the gene matches: 3. In nucleotides, the CDR3 is TGTGCCAGCACCAGGGGGGGCACTGAAGCTTTCTTT. As protein: CASTRGGTEAFF.

The genes are TRBV7-2 and TRBJ1-2; D remains unclear. V dropped 3 bases and J dropped 1 base, with 6 bases sitting between them. The CDR3 contains 13 residues. The germline gives CDR1 SGHTA, CDR2 FQGNSA. The CDR3 sequence: CASSFESNYGYTF. CDR3 bases: TGTGCCAGCAGCTTTGAGAGTAACTATGGCTACACCTTC.

The table lists this clone with a count of one. The sample holds other DNA sequences that translate to the same CDR3. The chain carries TRBV27 and TRBJ2-5; the D is unclear. CDR3 length: 11 residues. Germline lookup yields CDR1 MNHEY and CDR2 SMNVEV (reference sequence). Trimming removed 6 bases at V and 1 base at J, with 3 bases between. The CDR3 sequence: CASSFQETQYF. In DNA, the CDR3 is TGTGCCAGCAGCTTCCAAGAGACCCAGTACTTC.

The V and J genes are TRBV21-1 and TRBJ1-2; the table assigns TRBD1, which was not confirmed against the DNA. TRBV21-1 is listed as a pseudogene. The CDR3 is 17 amino acids. The CDR3 loop is CASSKKDRDRVDYGYTF. The DNA of the CDR3 is TGTGCCAGCAGCAAAAAGGATCGGGACAGGGTAGACTATGGCTACACCTTC.

The chain recombines TRBV19 with TRBJ1-4; TRBD1 matches 10 bases. The V segment lost 5 bases and the J segment 5 bases; nucleotides outside the gene matches: 5. The CDR3 is 15 residues long. From germline, CDR1 is LNHDA and CDR2 SQIVND (reference sequence). The CDR3 sequence: CASSVGQGGNEKLFF. The CDR3 DNA is TGTGCCAGTAGTGTTGGACAGGGGGGGAATGAAAAACTGTTTTTT.

V gene TRBV30 combines with J gene TRBJ2-6; 7 bases line up with TRBD2. The germline V gene has CDR1 GTSNPN and CDR2 SVGIG (reference sequence). The V segment lost 2 bases and the J segment 0 bases; nucleotides outside the gene matches: 10. The length of the CDR3 is 18 residues. CDR3 nucleotide sequence: TGTGCCTGGAGTAGGTTGGCGGGAGTTTACTCTGGGGCCAACGTCCTGACTTTC. Its translation is CAWSRLAGVYSGANVLTF.

This clone came up once. The V and J genes are TRBV6-5 and TRBJ1-3; possibly TRBD1 for D (6 bases). The CDR3 sequence is 14 residues long. V was cut by 6 bases and J by 6 bases, with 15 bases left in between. CDR1 MNHEY and CDR2 SVGAGI come from the germline V gene. The CDR3 spells CASRSTGLVNTIYF. The CDR3 nucleotides read TGTGCCAGCAGATCCACAGGGCTAGTAAACACCATATATTTT.

The gene calls are TRBV14 and TRBJ2-7; D remains ambiguous. Deletions cut 1 base from V and 2 bases from J, with 15 bases between. Germline CDR1 is SGHDN and CDR2 is FVKESK. The CDR3 consists of 16 residues. CDR3 loop: CASSQGLVKGPYEQYF. DNA of the CDR3: TGTGCCAGCAGCCAAGGATTGGTGAAGGGCCCCTACGAGCAGTACTTC.

CDR3 sequence: CASSIKSQGPGNTIYF. The CDR3 DNA follows: TGTGCCAGTAGTATTAAGTCGCAGGGGCCTGGAAACACCATATATTTT. The chain combines TRBV19 with TRBJ1-3; weak D call: TRBD1 (6 bases). Germline loops: CDR1 LNHDA, CDR2 SQIVND (reference sequence). Trimming left V 3 bases short and J 2 bases short, with 14 bases between. The CDR3 runs to 16 residues.

The chain combines TRBV28 with TRBJ1-2; D remains unclear. Germline values: CDR1 MDHEN, CDR2 SYDVKM. The CDR3 totals 13 residues. Trimming left V 7 bases short and J 0 bases short, with 9 bases between. CDR3 nucleotides: TGTGCCAGCAAGGGTGAAGCTAACTATGGCTACACCTTC. It yields the protein CASKGEANYGYTF.